This TCR beta chain derives from a study of T cells in Graves' hyperthyroidism and ophthalmopathy. The overall study: Peripheral blood was drawn at first diagnosis, prior to all treatment. General study results and limits: Ophthalmopathy cases were set apart from stable hyperthyroidism by a 13 V-J model.

The CDR3 contains 13 residues. The germline CDR1 and CDR2 sequences are DFQATT and SNEGSKA (reference sequence). The V gene end was trimmed by 3 bases and the J gene end by 6 bases; junction bases not matched to a gene: 5. This clonotype was seen many times. Its antigen is not known. What was amplified from RNA transcripts were TCR beta CDR3 regions. The TCR CDR3 first-round RT-PCR relied on the HTBI primer set. TCRdb redid the calling of the multiplex PCR reads with MiXCR, one entry per CDR3 protein. The table records some 560,000 distinct CDR3 sequences, 15% to 18% of them present only once. Graves' hyperthyroidism was deemed stable given no ophthalmopathy progression within 18 months.

V usage is TRBV20-1 and J usage is TRBJ1-5, with TRBD1 matching over 7 bases. Material for sequencing was blood. This sequence originates from a woman under 40 with Graves' hyperthyroidism. The CDR3 loop is CSASRTGPQPQHF. In DNA, the CDR3 is TGCAGTGCTAGCCGGACAGGTCCTCAGCCCCAGCATTTT.